These 21 T cell receptor beta chains came from one sample sequenced in a study of cytomegalovirus exposure and HLA in healthy donors. With 60 Vbeta and 13 Jbeta primers, the PCR was carried out. Sequencing used immunoSEQ multiplex PCR; TCRdb keeps in-frame clones, though not all of them. Of around 160,000 clones in the sample, 75% were seen once. The specimen was PBMCs. These receptors all come from a middle-aged woman in good health and CMV-seropositive.

This sequence joins TRBV11-2 and TRBJ2-7; D is uncertain. V was cut by 2 bases and J by 2 bases, with 13 bases left in between. Germline CDR1 reads SGHAT; CDR2 reads FQNNGV. This CDR3 region has 15 residues. The CDR3 reads CASSLSLGGTYEQYF. CDR3 DNA: TGTGCCAGCAGCTTATCTCTCGGCGGAACCTACGAGCAGTACTTC. The full variable domain, in which reference TRBV11-2 and TRBJ2-7 provide the parts outside the CDR3, is EAGVAQSPRYKIIEKRQSVAFWCNPISGHATLYWYQQILGQGPKLLIQFQNNGVVDDSQLPKDRFSAERLKGVDSTLKIQPAKLEDSAVYLCASSLSLGGTYEQYFGPGTRLTVT.

This clone was picked up a small number of times. The chain carries TRBV28 and TRBJ1-1; 12 bases line up with TRBD1. The CDR3 extends over 14 amino acids. The ends lost 6 bases at V and 5 bases at J; junction bases unmatched: 4. Germline values: CDR1 MDHEN, CDR2 SYDVKM. CDR3 coding DNA: TGTGCCAGCAGCCGGGACAGGGGGCGAACTGAAGCTTTCTTT. The encoded protein is CASSRDRGRTEAFF.

The V call is TRBV5-1, the J call TRBJ2-3; 7 bases are shared with TRBD1. Per germline, CDR1 SGHRS and CDR2 YFSETQ. The ends lost 5 bases at V and 4 bases at J; junction bases unmatched: 7. This CDR3 has 14 amino acids. The CDR3 here is CASSRQGPPDTQYF. The CDR3 coding sequence is TGCGCCAGCAGTCGACAGGGTCCCCCAGATACGCAGTATTTT.

The V gene is TRBV25-1, the J gene TRBJ2-7; D might be TRBD1 (6 bases). The germline gives CDR1 MGHDK, CDR2 SYGVNS. This CDR3 has 14 amino acids. The V end lost 4 bases, the J end lost 4 bases, and 14 bases lay between the germline ends. The CDR3 loop is CASSAQGFRYEQYF. The CDR3 coding sequence is TGTGCCAGCAGTGCTCAGGGGTTCCGATACGAGCAGTACTTC.

The chain couples TRBV11-2 to TRBJ2-3, with D unclear. Germline CDR1 reads SGHAT; CDR2 reads FQNNGV. The length of the CDR3 is 15 residues. The V end was cut by 2 bases, the J end by 4 bases, with 13 bases between. The CDR3 DNA is TGTGCCAGCAGCTTAATGTTCGCCGGTGCAGATACGCAGTATTTT. It translates to CASSLMFAGADTQYF.

This clone was detected once. The rearrangement links TRBV28 to TRBJ1-2; D remains ambiguous. V dropped 2 bases and J dropped 4 bases, with 11 bases sitting between them. The CDR3 contains 14 residues. CDR1 and CDR2 from the germline V gene are MDHEN and SYDVKM. The chain's CDR3 is CASSLSQASYGYTF. The CDR3 DNA reads as TGTGCCAGCAGTTTAAGTCAGGCGAGCTATGGCTACACCTTC.

The chain uses TRBV6-5 and TRBJ2-1; TRBD2 aligns across 10 bases. J gave up 7 bases and V 8 bases, and 5 bases lay outside the gene matches. The CDR3 covers 13 residues. The germline gives CDR1 MNHEY, CDR2 SVGAGI. This CDR3 reads CASWTSGRNEQFF. The DNA of the CDR3 is TGTGCCAGCTGGACTAGCGGAAGGAATGAGCAGTTCTTC.

The chain links TRBV7-3 to TRBJ2-5; no firm D call. CDR1 SGHTA and CDR2 FQGTGA come from the germline V gene. Trimming cost V 2 bases and J 4 bases, with 11 bases left between them. CDR3 size: 14 residues. CDR3 region: CASSLLGVGETQYF. CDR3 in DNA: TGTGCCAGCAGCTTACTAGGAGTAGGAGAGACCCAGTACTTC.

Points on this clone: The junction shows a germline mismatch at one end, possibly a read error. The chain uses TRBV7-7 and TRBJ2-3; TRBD2 matches at 7 bases. There are 15 residues in the CDR3. In germline, CDR1 is SSHAT, CDR2 FNYEAQ (reference sequence). CDR3 sequence: CASSLGLGYTDTQYF. DNA of the CDR3: TGTGCTAGCAGCTTAGGACTAGGTTACACAGATACGCAGTATTTT.

A single count supports this clone. The genes are TRBV9 and TRBJ2-1, with 10 nucleotides matching TRBD2. In germline, CDR1 is SGDLS, CDR2 YYNGEE. There are 17 residues in the CDR3. The junction had 10 bases not matched to a gene; V was cut back by 1 base and J by 6 bases. CDR3 residues: CASSVTDLAGGRNEQFF. DNA of the CDR3: TGTGCCAGCAGCGTAACGGATTTAGCGGGAGGTCGCAATGAGCAGTTCTTC.

The gene calls are TRBV7-2 and TRBJ1-3, with D possibly matching TRBD1 (5 bases). CDR3 length equals 15 residues. Trimming cost V 1 base and J 1 base, with 8 bases left between them. The germline CDR1 and CDR2 sequences are SGHTA and FQGNSA. In DNA form, the CDR3 reads TGTGCCAGCAGCTTAGGGGGGGTGTCTGGAAACACCATATATTTT. It translates to CASSLGGVSGNTIYF.

V usage is TRBV5-1 and J usage is TRBJ2-3; 8 nucleotides align to TRBD1. CDR1 and CDR2 from the germline V gene are SGHRS and YFSETQ. This CDR3 is 17 amino acids long. With 0 bases clipped from V and 0 bases from J, the junction kept 6 bases outside the gene matches. The CDR3 reads CASSLASGTGSTDTQYF. CDR3 coding DNA: TGCGCCAGCAGCTTGGCTTCCGGGACAGGCAGCACAGATACGCAGTATTTT.

V gene TRBV2 combines with J gene TRBJ2-6; no firm D call. V was trimmed by 3 bases and J by 0 bases, leaving 9 bases between them. CDR1 is SNHLY, CDR2 FYNNEI, per germline. The CDR3 loop spans 16 amino acids. The CDR3 spells CASSDVGSSGANVLTF. CDR3 DNA sequence: TGTGCCAGCAGTGACGTGGGCAGCTCTGGGGCCAACGTCCTGACTTTC.

V usage is TRBV29-1 and J usage is TRBJ2-3; unclear D gene. Between the trimmed V and J ends, which lost 0 bases and 4 bases, there was a span of 11 bases. Germline values: CDR1 SQVTM, CDR2 ANQGSEA. The CDR3 totals 14 residues. CDR3 DNA sequence: TGCAGCGTTGAAGATCATACAGTTCCAGATACGCAGTATTTT. Residues: CSVEDHTVPDTQYF.

This chain links TRBV11-3 with TRBJ2-3, with 7 nucleotides matching TRBD2. Germline V lookup: CDR1 SGHNT, CDR2 YENEEA. The J segment lost 3 bases and the V segment lost 5 bases, leaving 8 bases of the junction unmatched. The CDR3 contains 15 residues. The DNA for the CDR3 is TGTGCCAGCAGCCGGGGGGACTCCTCTACAGATACGCAGTATTTT. The encoded protein is CASSRGDSSTDTQYF.

The rearrangement joins TRBV5-4 to TRBJ1-1, with 9 bases matching TRBD1. Germline values: CDR1 SGHNT, CDR2 YYREEE (reference sequence). The CDR3 contains 14 residues. V shed 4 bases, J shed 4 bases, and the junction held 5 bases outside the gene matches. The CDR3 DNA sequence: TGTGCCAGCAGCCCGGGGGACAGGGTCACTGAAGCTTTCTTT. This encodes CASSPGDRVTEAFF. Filled out from reference TRBV5-4 and TRBJ1-1, the complete variable domain reads ETGVTQSPTHLIKTRGQQVTLRCSSQSGHNTVSWYQQALGQGPQFIFQYYREEENGRGNFPPRFSGLQFPNYSSELNVNALELDDSALYLCASSPGDRVTEAFFGQGTRLTVV.

The chain combines TRBV15 with TRBJ2-2; D gene ambiguous. The CDR3 consists of 15 residues. Germline loops: CDR1 LNHNV, CDR2 YYDKDF (reference sequence). Trimming took 6 bases from V and 2 from J, leaving 13 bases between them. CDR3 amino acids: CATSTQRRNTGELFF. DNA for the CDR3: TGTGCCACCAGTACACAACGCAGAAACACCGGGGAGCTGTTTTTT.

This chain links TRBV5-1 with TRBJ2-1, with 12 bases aligning to TRBD2. Trimming took 4 bases from V and 6 from J; bases not matched to a gene: 5. Germline V gene data show CDR1 as SGHRS and CDR2 as YFSETQ. The CDR3 has 15 residues. The CDR3 sequence: CASSRTSGIRNEQFF. The CDR3 DNA reads as TGCGCCAGCAGCCGGACTAGCGGGATTCGCAATGAGCAGTTCTTC.

The DNA of the CDR3 is TGTGCCAGCAGCCCCCGCCGGGGGGACAATGGCTACACCTTC. It is translated as CASSPRRGDNGYTF. V and J are TRBV7-8 and TRBJ1-2; tentatively, D is TRBD1 (6 bases). V was clipped by 5 bases and J by 6 bases, with 16 bases between them. This CDR3 comprises 14 residues. Looked up from germline, CDR1 is SGHVS and CDR2 is FQNEAQ.

The chain employs TRBV29-1 and TRBJ2-3; no firm D call. V dropped 6 bases and J dropped 2 bases, with 12 bases sitting between them. Looked up from germline, CDR1 is SQVTM and CDR2 is ANQGSEA. The CDR3 has 13 residues. The CDR3 bases are TGCAGCGTCCCGGTTAAGTCCACAGATACGCAGTATTTT. This translates into CSVPVKSTDTQYF.

In this sample, this clone turned up once. V is TRBV9 and J is TRBJ1-4; a weak D match, TRBD1 (5 bases). Germline CDR1 SGDLS, CDR2 YYNGEE. CDR3 length equals 14 residues. With 4 bases removed from V and 5 bases from J, the gap between germline ends came to 12 bases. As DNA, the CDR3 is TGTGCCAGCAGCCCAGAGGCAGGGAATGAAAAACTGTTTTTT. The encoded protein is CASSPEAGNEKLFF.